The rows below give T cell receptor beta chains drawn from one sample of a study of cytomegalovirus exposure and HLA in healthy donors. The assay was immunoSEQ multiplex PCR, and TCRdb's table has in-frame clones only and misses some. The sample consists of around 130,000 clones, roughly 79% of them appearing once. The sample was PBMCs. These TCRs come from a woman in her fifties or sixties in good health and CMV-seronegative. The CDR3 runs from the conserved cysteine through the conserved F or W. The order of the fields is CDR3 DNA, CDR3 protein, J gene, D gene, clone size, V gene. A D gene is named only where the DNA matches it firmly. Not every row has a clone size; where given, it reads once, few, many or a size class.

TGTGCCAGCAGTCTAGAGATTAATGAAAAACTGTTTTTT CASSLEINEKLFF TRBJ1-4 . . TRBV6-6
TGTGCCAGCAGCGTAGGATTGACGACAGGGTCTCTCTCTGGAAACACCATATATTTT CASSVGLTTGSLSGNTIYF TRBJ1-3 TRBD1 . TRBV9
TGTGCCAGCAGCCCAAGGGCAGGGTACCACGAGCAGTACTTC CASSPRAGYHEQYF TRBJ2-7 . . TRBV7-8
TGTGCCAGCACCAAAGCGGTACCGGGAGAGACCCAGTACTTC CASTKAVPGETQYF TRBJ2-5 . . TRBV25-1
TGTGCCATCCTCTCCAACAGGGTCCGTCAGCCCCAGCATTTT CAILSNRVRQPQHF TRBJ1-5 . once TRBV28
TGTGCCTACCCCGCCGGGACTGGGATTGGTGAGCAGTTCTTC CAYPAGTGIGEQFF TRBJ2-1 . . TRBV30
TGCAGCGTTCTCGACCTTGCGGATGGCACAGATACGCAGTATTTT CSVLDLADGTDTQYF TRBJ2-3 . few TRBV29-1
TGTGCCAGTAGTCAAGGAGGGACAGGGGCGGTGATTAATCAGCCCCAGCATTTT CASSQGGTGAVINQPQHF TRBJ1-5 TRBD1 . TRBV19
TGTGCCAGCACGCGGAGCTACTATGGCTACACCTTC CASTRSYYGYTF TRBJ1-2 . . TRBV6-1
TGTGCCAGCAGCTTAGGACGACAGGGCCTCCAGCCCCAGCATTTT CASSLGRQGLQPQHF TRBJ1-5 TRBD1 . TRBV7-6
TGTGCCAGCAGCCCGGGACAGGAGTATGGCTACACCTTC CASSPGQEYGYTF TRBJ1-2 TRBD1 . TRBV5-4
TGTGCCAGCCTCCGCGGGGGGAACTCCTACAATGAGCAGTTCTTC CASLRGGNSYNEQFF TRBJ2-1 TRBD2 . TRBV25-1
TGTGCCACCAGCAGAGATCAGTCGGGCAGGGTGGTCAAAAACATTCAGTACTTC CATSRDQSGRVVKNIQYF TRBJ2-4 . . TRBV15
TGTGCCAGCACCCGGGGGCGGGAGGGCCAAGAGACCCAGTACTTC CASTRGREGQETQYF TRBJ2-5 TRBD2 . TRBV11-3
TGTGCCAGCAGTGAAGGGAGGACCCCAAACATTCAGTACTTC CASSEGRTPNIQYF TRBJ2-4 . . TRBV2
TGCGCCAGCAGCTCTAGCGGGAGAGGGGATGAGCAGTTCTTC CASSSSGRGDEQFF TRBJ2-1 TRBD2 . TRBV4-3
TGTGCTAGTGGTTTGAAGTCTGGGACAGGGGGCACTGAAGCTTTCTTT CASGLKSGTGGTEAFF TRBJ1-1 TRBD1 few TRBV12-5
TGTGCCAGCAGTTCGAACAGGTTAGGCACCATATATTTT CASSSNRLGTIYF TRBJ1-3 . . TRBV27